A selection of T cell receptor beta chains follows, all from one sample in a study of stem cell transplantation in POMP-related autoinflammatory disease. Using immunoSEQ multiplex PCR, the repertoire was profiled, and TCRdb retains in-frame clones only, with some absent. The data contain some 68,000 clones, more than 75% of them singletons. This sample comprised CD4+ T cells from PBMCs, obtained after stem cell transplantation. These receptors were taken from a human patient with POMP-related autoinflammation and immune dysregulation (PRAID). Part of the T cell pool may stem from the graft donor. CDR3s include the opening cysteine and the closing phenylalanine or tryptophan. A D gene is named only where the DNA matches it firmly. Some rows have no size entry. The others give once, few or many, or a class for an expanded clone.

clone size: .
J gene: TRBJ1-2
V gene: TRBV28
D gene: .
CDR3 DNA: TGTGCCAGCAGTTTCGGCAGTGAATCTTATGGCTACACCTTC
CDR3 protein: CASSFGSESYGYTF

clone size: .
J gene: TRBJ2-3
V gene: TRBV5-1
D gene: TRBD2
CDR3 DNA: TGCGCCAGCAGCTCATCCCCTAGCGGGGGGAATAAAGATACGCAGTATTTT
CDR3 protein: CASSSSPSGGNKDTQYF

clone size: .
J gene: TRBJ2-2
V gene: TRBV12-3/TRBV12-4
D gene: .
CDR3 DNA: TGTGCCAGCAGTTTAGCTCTGGCAGGGGAGCTGTTTTTT
CDR3 protein: CASSLALAGELFF

clone size: .
J gene: TRBJ2-3
V gene: TRBV27
D gene: TRBD2
CDR3 DNA: TGTGCCAGCAGTTTAAGCGGGAGAGCCACAGATACGCAGTATTTT
CDR3 protein: CASSLSGRATDTQYF

clone size: .
J gene: TRBJ2-6
V gene: TRBV28
D gene: .
CDR3 DNA: TGTGCCAGCAGTTTTTATTTCCCGAGCTCTGGGGCCAACGTCCTGACTTTC
CDR3 protein: CASSFYFPSSGANVLTF

clone size: .
J gene: TRBJ2-1
V gene: TRBV28
D gene: TRBD2
CDR3 DNA: TGTGCCAGCAGTTTTGGAGGGATGGGAGGGCCCTACAATGAGCAGTTCTTC
CDR3 protein: CASSFGGMGGPYNEQFF

clone size: .
J gene: TRBJ1-5
V gene: TRBV11-2
D gene: .
CDR3 DNA: TGTGCCAGCAGCTTAGATCTGGGCAAACCCCAGCATTTT
CDR3 protein: CASSLDLGKPQHF

clone size: few
J gene: TRBJ1-3
V gene: TRBV28
D gene: .
CDR3 DNA: TGTGCCAGCAGTTTTCCGTCTGGAAACACCATATATTTT
CDR3 protein: CASSFPSGNTIYF

clone size: .
J gene: TRBJ1-1
V gene: TRBV11-2
D gene: .
CDR3 DNA: TGTGCCAGCAGCTTTAGGCAGGGAACCACTGAAGCTTTCTTT
CDR3 protein: CASSFRQGTTEAFF

clone size: .
J gene: TRBJ1-5
V gene: TRBV15
D gene: TRBD1
CDR3 DNA: TGTGCCACCAGCGCAGGGACAGGACAGCCCCAGCATTTT
CDR3 protein: CATSAGTGQPQHF

clone size: few
J gene: TRBJ1-6
V gene: TRBV4-1
D gene: .
CDR3 DNA: TGCGCCAGCAGCCTTGGAGGGTTAAATTCACCCCTCCACTTT
CDR3 protein: CASSLGGLNSPLHF

clone size: .
J gene: TRBJ2-1
V gene: TRBV5-1
D gene: TRBD2
CDR3 DNA: TGCGCCAGCAGCTTTACTCTAGCGGGAGGCAATGAGCAGTTCTTC
CDR3 protein: CASSFTLAGGNEQFF

clone size: .
J gene: TRBJ2-1
V gene: TRBV28
D gene: TRBD2
CDR3 DNA: TGTGCCAGCAGAACTAGCGGGAGACCATACAATGAGCAGTTCTTC
CDR3 protein: CASRTSGRPYNEQFF

clone size: .
J gene: TRBJ2-1
V gene: TRBV7-9
D gene: TRBD2
CDR3 DNA: TGTGCCAGCAGCTTAGGGACTAGCGGGGAGGGTGAGCAGTTCTTC
CDR3 protein: CASSLGTSGEGEQFF

clone size: .
J gene: TRBJ1-4
V gene: TRBV6-2/TRBV6-3
D gene: .
CDR3 DNA: TGTGCCAGCAGTCAGACCAGAGGAAAACTGTTTTTT
CDR3 protein: CASSQTRGKLFF

clone size: .
J gene: TRBJ1-1
V gene: TRBV24-1
D gene: .
CDR3 DNA: TGTGCCACCTCTGGTGGGGGTGTTAGACCTGAAGCTTTCTTT
CDR3 protein: CATSGGGVRPEAFF

clone size: .
J gene: TRBJ2-5
V gene: TRBV5-1
D gene: TRBD2
CDR3 DNA: TGCGCCAGCAGATCCCTTTCGACAGCCGGGGGGGAGACCCAGTACTTC
CDR3 protein: CASRSLSTAGGETQYF

clone size: .
J gene: TRBJ2-1
V gene: TRBV4-2
D gene: TRBD2
CDR3 DNA: TGTGCCAGCAGCCACCCGGGACTAACCTACAATGAGCAGTTCTTC
CDR3 protein: CASSHPGLTYNEQFF

clone size: .
J gene: TRBJ2-3
V gene: TRBV3-1/TRBV3-2
D gene: .
CDR3 DNA: TGTGCCAGCAGCCCCAATACAGGGATAGGCACAGATACGCAGTATTTT
CDR3 protein: CASSPNTGIGTDTQYF

clone size: .
J gene: TRBJ1-2
V gene: TRBV12-5
D gene: .
CDR3 DNA: TGTGCTAGTGGTTTGGCCCGCCCGGTAAACTATGGCTACACCTTC
CDR3 protein: CASGLARPVNYGYTF

clone size: .
J gene: TRBJ2-5
V gene: TRBV7-2
D gene: TRBD2
CDR3 DNA: TGTGCCAGCAGCTTCTTGCGGGGGGAGACCCAGTACTTC
CDR3 protein: CASSFLRGETQYF

clone size: .
J gene: TRBJ2-1
V gene: TRBV20-1
D gene: TRBD2
CDR3 DNA: TGCAGTGCTAGGGCAGCGGGGGCCGGGTTCTTC
CDR3 protein: CSARAAGAGFF

clone size: .
J gene: TRBJ1-1
V gene: TRBV28
D gene: TRBD1
CDR3 DNA: TGTGCCAGCAGTTCTACCGGGACAGGGAACACTGAAGCTTTCTTT
CDR3 protein: CASSSTGTGNTEAFF